These 15 T cell receptor beta chains came from one sample sequenced in a study of blood T cell repertoires in COVID-19. The data were produced by immunoSEQ multiplex PCR, yet TCRdb's version contains in-frame clones alone and is incomplete. The top ten clones hold about 6% of a sample with fewer than 250,000 clones, about nine tenths of them seen once. Sequencing used peripheral blood. The receptors were gathered from a man in his sixties who had recovered from COVID-19.

This sequence joins TRBV5-6 and TRBJ2-7; 14 bases align to TRBD2. The CDR3 runs to 17 residues. Germline V gene lookup returns CDR1 SGHDT and CDR2 YYEEEE. Trimming removed 4 bases from V and 1 base from J; junction bases left unmatched: 7. The CDR3 loop is CASSPTGTSGRSYEQYF. In nucleotides, the CDR3 is TGTGCCAGCAGCCCAACCGGGACTAGCGGGAGATCCTACGAGCAGTACTTC. Full variable domain (missing parts from reference TRBV5-6 and TRBJ2-7): DAGVTQSPTHLIKTRGQQVTLRCSPKSGHDTVSWYQQALGQGPQFIFQYYEEEERQRGNFPDRFSGHQFPNYSSELNVNALLLGDSALYLCASSPTGTSGRSYEQYFGPGTRLTVT.

In DNA, the CDR3 is TGTGCCAGCAGTTTAGGAGGGGCGCGCGCAGATACGCAGTATTTT. Its translation: CASSLGGARADTQYF. The chain carries TRBV28 and TRBJ2-3; TRBD2 might be the D (6 bases). Germline CDR1 and CDR2: MDHEN and SYDVKM. The V gene lost 2 bases and the J gene lost 4 bases, with 13 bases spanning the gap. The CDR3 totals 15 residues.

V usage is TRBV12-3 or TRBV12-4 and J usage is TRBJ1-2; D gene unclear. V was trimmed by 6 bases and J by 7 bases, leaving 12 bases between them. This CDR3 has 12 amino acids. CDR3 sequence reads: CASSPGRLGYTF. The CDR3 DNA sequence: TGTGCCAGCAGCCCCGGGAGACTTGGCTACACCTTC.

The V gene is TRBV6-6, the J gene TRBJ1-6; 9 nucleotides agree with TRBD1. Trimming at V came to 5 bases and at J to 6 bases, leaving 2 bases not matched to a gene. The CDR3 contains 14 residues. Per germline, CDR1 MNHNY and CDR2 SVGAGI (reference sequence). CDR3 in amino acids: CASSLDRGNSPLHF. CDR3 in DNA: TGTGCCAGCAGTCTGGACAGGGGTAATTCACCCCTCCACTTT.

The genes are TRBV7-2 and TRBJ2-5; D perhaps matches TRBD1 (6 bases). The germline V and J ends were trimmed by 5 bases and 2 bases, with 12 bases remaining between them. The CDR3 spans 14 residues. Germline V gives CDR1 SGHTA, CDR2 FQGNSA. The CDR3 region has the DNA TGTGCCAGCAGCGTCGAAGGGGGACAAGAGACCCAGTACTTC. It yields the protein CASSVEGGQETQYF.

The J gene is TRBJ1-2, the V gene TRBV5-5; 9 bases fit TRBD1. With V trimmed by 1 base and J by 4 bases, 20 bases remained unmatched. Germline V lookup: CDR1 SGHKS, CDR2 YYEKEE (reference sequence). This CDR3 spans 20 amino acids. The CDR3 coding sequence is TGTGCCAGCAGCTTGTTAACGTTCTGGGAACAGGGGGCTGATGGCTATGGCTACACCTTC. Translated: CASSLLTFWEQGADGYGYTF. Based on the CDR3 plus reference TRBV5-5 and TRBJ1-2, the full variable domain is DAGVTQSPTHLIKTRGQQVTLRCSPISGHKSVSWYQQVLGQGPQFIFQYYEKEERGRGNFPDRFSARQFPNYSSELNVNALLLGDSALYLCASSLLTFWEQGADGYGYTFGSGTRLTVV.

The rearrangement joins TRBV5-4 to TRBJ2-2; 13 bases are shared with TRBD2. This CDR3 comprises 17 residues. CDR1 and CDR2 from the germline V gene are SGHNT and YYREEE (reference sequence). Trimming cost V 2 bases and J 6 bases; bases outside gene matches: 7. The CDR3 DNA follows: TGTGCCAGCAGCTTCAGACTAGCGGGGGGATCGCCCGGGGAGCTGTTTTTT. Translated, it gives CASSFRLAGGSPGELFF.

The V gene is TRBV4-1, the J gene TRBJ1-6, with D uncertain. Germline lookup yields CDR1 MGHRA and CDR2 YSYEKL. This CDR3 region has 15 residues. Trimming pared 1 base from V and 5 bases from J, leaving 9 bases between. CDR3 DNA sequence: TGCGCCAGCAGCCAAGGGACTCCTAATAATTCACCCCTCCACTTT. Its translation: CASSQGTPNNSPLHF.

This clone was seen once. The chain joins TRBV5-1 to TRBJ1-1, with D possibly being TRBD1 (6 bases). The CDR3 is 15 residues long. Germline V CDR1 and CDR2: SGHRS, YFSETQ. The V and J ends lost 3 bases and 0 bases respectively, with 12 bases between them. CDR3 region: CASSSMTGVNTEAFF. The CDR3 DNA follows: TGCGCCAGCAGCTCGATGACAGGTGTGAACACTGAAGCTTTCTTT.

The V call is TRBV7-9, the J call TRBJ1-4, with D possibly being TRBD1 (5 bases). This CDR3 contains 15 residues. V shed 0 bases and J shed 5 bases, with 10 bases lying between them. Germline V CDR1 and CDR2: SEHNR, FQNEAQ (reference sequence). The CDR3 DNA is TGTGCCAGCAGCTTAGCGTCCCCAGGGAATGAAAAACTGTTTTTT. Protein product: CASSLASPGNEKLFF.

This clone has a handful of counts. The rearrangement joins TRBV19 to TRBJ1-1; no reliable D call. The CDR3 loop spans 15 amino acids. The V gene's germline CDR1 is LNHDA and CDR2 SQIVND (reference sequence). The V end lost 1 base, the J end lost 0 bases, and 9 bases lay between the germline ends. The CDR3 coding sequence is TGTGCCAGTAGTATAGCTTCAGTATTGAACACTGAAGCTTTCTTT. Encoded protein: CASSIASVLNTEAFF.

The chain combines TRBV15 with TRBJ1-5; D perhaps matches TRBD1 (6 bases). Trimming removed 0 bases at V and 3 bases at J, with 12 bases between. Germline V CDR1 and CDR2: LNHNV, YYDKDF (reference sequence). The CDR3 consists of 16 residues. CDR3 in DNA: TGTGCCACCAGCAGAGATTCAGGACAGTTCAATCAGCCCCAGCATTTT. Its translation: CATSRDSGQFNQPQHF.

The V gene is TRBV9, the J gene TRBJ2-7; D is undetermined. V lost 0 bases and J lost 3, with 16 bases in between. Germline lookup yields CDR1 SGDLS and CDR2 YYNGEE. This CDR3 comprises 16 residues. The CDR3 spells CASSVEDSPSLYEQYF. CDR3 nucleotides: TGTGCCAGCAGCGTAGAAGACTCCCCGTCCCTCTACGAGCAGTACTTC.

The chain links TRBV11-3 to TRBJ2-1; 10 nucleotides align to TRBD1. CDR1 SGHNT and CDR2 YENEEA come from the germline V gene. J lost 7 bases, V lost 3 bases, and 6 bases had no gene match. This CDR3 comprises 15 residues. CDR3 DNA: TGTGCCAGCAGCTTGGGGACAGGGGCCGCGAATGAGCAGTTCTTC. Its protein product is CASSLGTGAANEQFF.

The V and J genes are TRBV11-2 and TRBJ2-7; 7 bases are a match to TRBD1. The CDR3 totals 15 residues. CDR1 and CDR2 (germline): SGHAT, FQNNGV. V gave up 3 bases and J gave up 0 bases; unmatched junction bases: 5. The CDR3 is CASSLTGSSSYEQYF. In nucleotides, the CDR3 is TGTGCCAGCAGCTTGACAGGGTCCAGCTCCTACGAGCAGTACTTC.